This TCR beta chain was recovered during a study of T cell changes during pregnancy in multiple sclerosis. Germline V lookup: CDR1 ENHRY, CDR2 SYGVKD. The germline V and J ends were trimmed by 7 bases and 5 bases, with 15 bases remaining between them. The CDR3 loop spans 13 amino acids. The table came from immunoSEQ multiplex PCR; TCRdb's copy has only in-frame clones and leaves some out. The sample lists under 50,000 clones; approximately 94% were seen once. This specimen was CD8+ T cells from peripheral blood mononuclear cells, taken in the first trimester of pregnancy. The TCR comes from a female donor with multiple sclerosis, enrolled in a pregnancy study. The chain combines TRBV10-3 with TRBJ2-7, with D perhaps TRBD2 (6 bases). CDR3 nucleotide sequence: TGTGCCATCAACGCACAACCGGGGGACGAGCAGTACTTC. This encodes CAINAQPGDEQYF.